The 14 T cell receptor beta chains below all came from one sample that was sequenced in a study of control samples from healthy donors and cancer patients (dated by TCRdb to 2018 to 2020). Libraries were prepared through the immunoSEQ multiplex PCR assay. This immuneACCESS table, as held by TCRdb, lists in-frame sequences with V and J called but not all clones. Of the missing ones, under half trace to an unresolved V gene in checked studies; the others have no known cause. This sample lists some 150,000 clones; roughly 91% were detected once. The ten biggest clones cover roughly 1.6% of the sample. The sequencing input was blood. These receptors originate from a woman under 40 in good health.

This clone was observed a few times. The DNA of the CDR3 is TGTGCCAGCAGTCGGACAGGGGTACAGTCCTACGAGCAGTACTTC. Translated, it gives CASSRTGVQSYEQYF. The V and J genes are TRBV6-2 or TRBV6-3 and TRBJ2-7, with 9 bases that match TRBD1. The J segment lost 1 base and the V segment lost 5 bases, leaving 6 bases of the junction unmatched. Germline assignment: CDR1 MNHEY and CDR2 SVGEGT. CDR3 length: 15 amino acids.

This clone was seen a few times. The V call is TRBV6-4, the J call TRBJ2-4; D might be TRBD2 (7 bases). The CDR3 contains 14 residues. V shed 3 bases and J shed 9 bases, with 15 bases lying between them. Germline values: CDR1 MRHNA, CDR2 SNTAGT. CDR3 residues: CASSEGGERGIQYF. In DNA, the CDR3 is TGTGCCAGCAGTGAAGGGGGGGAAAGAGGCATTCAGTACTTC.

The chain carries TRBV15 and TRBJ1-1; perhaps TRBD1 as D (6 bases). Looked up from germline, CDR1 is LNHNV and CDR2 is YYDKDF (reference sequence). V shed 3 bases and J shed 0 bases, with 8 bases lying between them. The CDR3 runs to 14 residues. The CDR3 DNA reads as TGTGCCACCAGCAGGGACAGACTGAACACTGAAGCTTTCTTT. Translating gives CATSRDRLNTEAFF.

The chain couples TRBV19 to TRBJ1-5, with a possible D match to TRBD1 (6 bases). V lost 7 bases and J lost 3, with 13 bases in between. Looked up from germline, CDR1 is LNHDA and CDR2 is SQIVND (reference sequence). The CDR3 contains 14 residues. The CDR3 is CASTLQGPNQPQHF. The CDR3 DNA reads TGTGCCAGTACCCTCCAGGGGCCCAATCAGCCCCAGCATTTT.

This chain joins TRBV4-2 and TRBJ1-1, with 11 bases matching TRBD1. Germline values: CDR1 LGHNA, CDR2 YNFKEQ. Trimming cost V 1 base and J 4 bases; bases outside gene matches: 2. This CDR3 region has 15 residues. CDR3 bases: TGTGCCAGCAGCCAAGCCGGGACAGGGGGCACTGAAGCTTTCTTT. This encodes CASSQAGTGGTEAFF.

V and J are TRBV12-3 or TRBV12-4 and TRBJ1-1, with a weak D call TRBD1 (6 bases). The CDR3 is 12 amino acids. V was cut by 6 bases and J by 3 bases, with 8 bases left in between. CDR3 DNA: TGTGCCAGCAGCAGACAGGACACTGAAGCTTTCTTT. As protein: CASSRQDTEAFF.

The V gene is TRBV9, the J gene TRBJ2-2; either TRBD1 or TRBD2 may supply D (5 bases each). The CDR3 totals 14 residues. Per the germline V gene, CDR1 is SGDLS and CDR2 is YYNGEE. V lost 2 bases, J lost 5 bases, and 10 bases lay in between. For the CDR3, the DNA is TGTGCCAGCAGCGTGGGGACGGCAACCGGGGAGCTGTTTTTT. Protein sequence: CASSVGTATGELFF.

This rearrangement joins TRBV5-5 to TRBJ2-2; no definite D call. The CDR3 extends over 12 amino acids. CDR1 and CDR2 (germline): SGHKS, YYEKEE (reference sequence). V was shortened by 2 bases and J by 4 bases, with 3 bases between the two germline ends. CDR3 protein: CASSFGTGELFF. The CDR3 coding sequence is TGTGCCAGCAGCTTCGGCACCGGGGAGCTGTTTTTT.

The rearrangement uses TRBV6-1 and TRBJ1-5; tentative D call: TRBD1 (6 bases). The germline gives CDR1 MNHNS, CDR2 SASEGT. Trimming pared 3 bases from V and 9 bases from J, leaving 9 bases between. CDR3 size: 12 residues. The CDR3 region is CASSEGARPQHF. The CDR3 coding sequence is TGTGCCAGCAGTGAGGGGGCGCGGCCCCAGCATTTT.

This chain's CDR3 is CASIEGSGNTIYF. DNA for the CDR3: TGTGCCAGCATCGAAGGCTCTGGAAACACCATATATTTT. The chain joins TRBV2 to TRBJ1-3, with D unclear. The CDR3 is 13 residues long. Trimming left V 7 bases short and J 0 bases short, with 7 bases between. The germline gives CDR1 SNHLY, CDR2 FYNNEI.

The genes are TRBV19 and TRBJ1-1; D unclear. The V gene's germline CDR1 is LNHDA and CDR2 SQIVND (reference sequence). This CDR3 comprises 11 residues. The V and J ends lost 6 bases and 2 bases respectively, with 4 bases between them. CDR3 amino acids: CASRDNTEAFF. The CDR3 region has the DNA TGTGCCAGTAGGGATAACACTGAAGCTTTCTTT.

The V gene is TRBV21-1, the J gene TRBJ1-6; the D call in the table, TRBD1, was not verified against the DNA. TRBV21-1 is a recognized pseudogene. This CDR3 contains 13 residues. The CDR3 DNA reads TGTGCCAGCAGCAAAGCGACAGATTCACCCCTCCACTTT. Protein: CASSKATDSPLHF.

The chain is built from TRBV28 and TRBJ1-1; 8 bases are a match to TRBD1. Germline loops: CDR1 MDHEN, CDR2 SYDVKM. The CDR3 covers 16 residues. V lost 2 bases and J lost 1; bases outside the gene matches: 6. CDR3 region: CASSLGRGLGNTEAFF. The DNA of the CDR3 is TGTGCCAGCAGTTTAGGCAGGGGGCTGGGGAACACTGAAGCTTTCTTT.

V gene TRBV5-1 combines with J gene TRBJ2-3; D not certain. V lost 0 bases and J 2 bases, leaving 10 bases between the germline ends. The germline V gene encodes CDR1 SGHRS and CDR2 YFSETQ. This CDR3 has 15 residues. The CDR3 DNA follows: TGCGCCAGCAGCTTGGGGGATAGTCCCACAGATACGCAGTATTTT. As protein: CASSLGDSPTDTQYF.